Included here is one T cell receptor (beta chain) sequence, with context. A few counts support this clonotype. The specificity of this receptor is unknown. No much larger clone is present one base from it, and per-base qualities are unavailable. RNA was extracted using the RNeasy kit, and roughly 0.5 to 1 ug of the RNA was reverse transcribed with random hexamers. TCR beta CDR3 regions were amplified with the immunoSEQ multiplex PCR assay covering 54 Vbeta and 13 Jbeta segments. To correct PCR amplification bias, a synthetic template baseline was used for both primer optimization and computational correction. The study's processing was this. Only productive sequences were kept, with reads annotated to V, D and J genes according to IMGT and analyzed in immunoSEQ Analyzer. Clonality was calculated as one minus the Shannon entropy normalized by log2 of the number of productive unique sequences. For each patient and control, public and private clones were evaluated among the 100 most prevalent clones. A clone was defined as Susac-specific if it was absent from the healthy and MS cohorts, from some 1,100 published viral clones and from other ImmuneACCESS disease sequences. The raw public data were reprocessed by TCRdb itself: fastp quality trimming at Q25, MiXCR clonotype calling, in-frame beta chains only. Every entry covers one CDR3 protein and lists the most common genes and DNA from its rows. The V and J calls and clone size are TCRdb's, not the authors'. In this sample the table shows some 180,000 distinct CDR3 sequences, 90% to 95% of which occur a single time. 0.087% of the sample is in the top ten clones.

These data are taken from a study of CD8 T cells in Susac syndrome (dated by TCRdb to the late 2010s). As for the study more broadly: Among the sequenced Susac syndrome patients, over five had clinically active disease and fewer than ten were in clinical remission. At blood withdrawal, Susac syndrome patients were either therapy-naive, taking corticosteroids (in some cases with IVIg as well), or taking IVIg alone. The study used repertoire sequencing to test whether antigen drove CD8+ T cell activation and differentiation in Susac syndrome.

Peripheral blood CD8+ and CD4+ T cells from healthy donors, Susac syndrome patients and multiple sclerosis patients were profiled by high-throughput TCR beta sequencing. Susac syndrome patients met recently defined diagnostic criteria for definite or probable disease. Bulk CD8+ and CD4+ T cells were purified magnetically by negative isolation, whereas CD8+ TEMRA cells were enriched by FACS. Blood was drawn into EDTA tubes, processed within 24 hours, and PBMCs were isolated by density gradient centrifugation. PBMCs intended for TCR sequencing were frozen in liquid nitrogen and were later thawed in a 37 degrees C water bath. Purity of sorted or isolated CD4+, CD8+ and CD8+ TEMRA cells was at least 90%. From its cysteine to its phenylalanine, the CDR3 spans 15 amino acids. The read is trimmed to its CDR3 DNA, 45 bases read in frame from base 1. V lost 4 bases and J lost 8 bases, and the count of bases not matched to a germline gene is 13. CDR1 SGHRS and CDR2 YFSETQ are derived from the germline V gene.

What the authors observed across the whole study: The number of individuals in the TCR sequencing and HLA analysis was recognized as being relatively small. The CD4+ T cell repertoire of patients with Susac syndrome showed no detectable clonal expansion.

The receptor chain draws on TRBV5-1 and TRBJ1-1; TRBD1 lines up with 8 middle nucleotides. This TCR derives from a human donor with Susac syndrome. Sequenced input: CD4+ T cells from PBMCs. The CDR3 protein: CASSRPVQGDGEAFF. The sequence in DNA is TGCGCCAGCAGCCGCCCCGTACAGGGGGATGGAGAAGCTTTCTTT.